Listed below are T cell receptor beta chains from one sample, sequenced in a study of T cells after yellow fever vaccination. TCRdb recomputed calls from the 5' RACE reads with MiXCR, one row per CDR3 protein. The sample records 300,000 to 450,000 distinct CDR3 sequences, roughly 6.1% being singletons. Sequences were derived from PBMCs, sampled 5 days after the yellow fever booster vaccination. Receptor source: a man aged 25 to 40 who received the YFV17D yellow fever vaccine. Both conserved end residues are part of each CDR3. The order of the fields is V gene, J gene, D gene, clone size, CDR3 DNA, CDR3 protein. D genes are given only for firm matches. Clone size is stated in some rows and not others, as once, few, many or a class when expanded.

v_call: TRBV28
j_call: TRBJ2-5
d_call: TRBD2
clone_size: -
cdr3_nt: TGTGCCAGCAGTTTAGAGGGAGGGGAGACCCAGTACTTC
cdr3_aa: CASSLEGGETQYF

v_call: TRBV20-1
j_call: TRBJ2-1
d_call: TRBD2
clone_size: few
cdr3_nt: TGCAGTGCTAGAGATGGGAGACTAGCGGGACATGCTGAGCAGTTCTTC
cdr3_aa: CSARDGRLAGHAEQFF

v_call: TRBV6-5
j_call: TRBJ2-1
d_call: -
clone_size: -
cdr3_nt: TGTGCCAGCAGGTCCTCCTTCAGCGGGGAGCAGTTCTTC
cdr3_aa: CASRSSFSGEQFF

v_call: TRBV12-3/TRBV12-4
j_call: TRBJ2-7
d_call: -
clone_size: -
cdr3_nt: TGTGCCAGCAGGACAGGTTCGGGTGAGCAGTACTTC
cdr3_aa: CASRTGSGEQYF

v_call: TRBV23-1
j_call: TRBJ2-6
d_call: -
clone_size: -
cdr3_nt: TGCGCCAGCAGTCAGCCCACAGGGTCTGGGGCCAACGTCCTGACTTTC
cdr3_aa: CASSQPTGSGANVLTF

v_call: TRBV6-2/TRBV6-3
j_call: TRBJ2-4
d_call: TRBD2
clone_size: -
cdr3_nt: TGTGCCAGCAGTTATGGACCGGGGACTAGGTTCAGTTCGGACATTCAGTACTTC
cdr3_aa: CASSYGPGTRFSSDIQYF

v_call: TRBV20-1
j_call: TRBJ2-7
d_call: -
clone_size: many
cdr3_nt: TGCAGTGCGCGTGAGAACACTGGGGAGCAGTACTTC
cdr3_aa: CSARENTGEQYF

v_call: TRBV20-1
j_call: TRBJ2-1
d_call: TRBD2
clone_size: -
cdr3_nt: TGCAGTGGCGCCTCCGGGACTAGCGACTCCTACAATGAGCAGTTCTTC
cdr3_aa: CSGASGTSDSYNEQFF

v_call: TRBV10-3
j_call: TRBJ2-5
d_call: TRBD1
clone_size: -
cdr3_nt: TGTGCCATCAGTGGGGGGACAGGCCAAGAGACCCAGTACTTC
cdr3_aa: CAISGGTGQETQYF

v_call: TRBV2
j_call: TRBJ2-1
d_call: TRBD1
clone_size: many
cdr3_nt: TGTGCCAACCCCAAAGGACAGGGCCAATCTGAGCAGTTCTTC
cdr3_aa: CANPKGQGQSEQFF

v_call: TRBV10-1
j_call: TRBJ2-7
d_call: -
clone_size: many
cdr3_nt: TGCGCCAGCAGTGATGCAATCGGTGTGGGCGAGCAGTACTTC
cdr3_aa: CASSDAIGVGEQYF

v_call: TRBV5-1
j_call: TRBJ2-5
d_call: -
clone_size: many
cdr3_nt: TGCGCCAGCAGCTTGAGTCGTCAGAGCCAAGAGACCCAGTACTTC
cdr3_aa: CASSLSRQSQETQYF

v_call: TRBV7-9
j_call: TRBJ2-5
d_call: TRBD2
clone_size: many
cdr3_nt: TGTGCCAGCAGCCCTCAGGGACTACCTAAAGAGACCCAGTACTTC
cdr3_aa: CASSPQGLPKETQYF

v_call: TRBV28
j_call: TRBJ2-7
d_call: TRBD1
clone_size: few
cdr3_nt: TGTGCCAGCAGTGTAGGGGGCTCGGGCGAGCAGTACTTC
cdr3_aa: CASSVGGSGEQYF

v_call: TRBV9
j_call: TRBJ2-5
d_call: -
clone_size: -
cdr3_nt: TGTGCCAGCAGCGTAGCCCAACGGGGTGAGACCCAGTACTTC
cdr3_aa: CASSVAQRGETQYF

v_call: TRBV2
j_call: TRBJ2-5
d_call: TRBD2
clone_size: -
cdr3_nt: TGTGCCAGCACGGAGCGGGGGGGCGGGACCCAGTACTTC
cdr3_aa: CASTERGGGTQYF

v_call: TRBV27
j_call: TRBJ2-7
d_call: -
clone_size: -
cdr3_nt: TGTGCCAGCAGCTATAGCGGAGAATACTACGAGCAGTACTTC
cdr3_aa: CASSYSGEYYEQYF

v_call: TRBV7-9
j_call: TRBJ2-6
d_call: -
clone_size: few
cdr3_nt: TGTGCCAGCAGCCGGTCCCTCTCTGGGGCCAACGTCCTGACTTTC
cdr3_aa: CASSRSLSGANVLTF

v_call: TRBV7-1
j_call: TRBJ1-5
d_call: TRBD1
clone_size: -
cdr3_nt: TGTGCCAGCAGCTCAAGCGGTTACAGGGGGCGTTACTTGGACTTCCTAGCCCAGCCCCAGCATTTT
cdr3_aa: CASSSSGYRGRYLDFLAQPQHF

v_call: TRBV7-2
j_call: TRBJ2-3
d_call: TRBD2
clone_size: few
cdr3_nt: TGTGCCAGCAGCTCCCTACGGACTAGCGGGATGGATACGCAGTATTTT
cdr3_aa: CASSSLRTSGMDTQYF

v_call: TRBV6-5
j_call: TRBJ2-3
d_call: TRBD2
clone_size: few
cdr3_nt: TGTGCCAGCAGTTACTCGTCGGGGGGAGGGCCAGATACGCAGTATTTT
cdr3_aa: CASSYSSGGGPDTQYF

v_call: TRBV5-5
j_call: TRBJ2-7
d_call: -
clone_size: -
cdr3_nt: TGTGCCAGCAGCTTTTCGAATGGGTACGAGCAGTACTTC
cdr3_aa: CASSFSNGYEQYF

v_call: TRBV3-1
j_call: TRBJ2-2
d_call: -
clone_size: -
cdr3_nt: TGTGCCAGCAGCCAAGTTCTACTCGCAGCCGGGGAGCTGTTTTTT
cdr3_aa: CASSQVLLAAGELFF

v_call: TRBV5-1
j_call: TRBJ2-3
d_call: -
clone_size: many
cdr3_nt: TGCGCCAGCAGCTTGGGCAGTTTTCAGGGGACAGATACGCAGTATTTT
cdr3_aa: CASSLGSFQGTDTQYF

v_call: TRBV4-3
j_call: TRBJ1-5
d_call: TRBD1
clone_size: few
cdr3_nt: TGCGCCAGCAGCCAAGATGAGAGCAGGGGGGGGCCCCAGCATTTT
cdr3_aa: CASSQDESRGGPQHF

v_call: TRBV6-2/TRBV6-3
j_call: TRBJ2-5
d_call: TRBD2
clone_size: many
cdr3_nt: TGTGCCAGCACCCAGGGACTAGCGGACCAAGAGACCCAGTACTTC
cdr3_aa: CASTQGLADQETQYF

v_call: TRBV6-5
j_call: TRBJ2-7
d_call: -
clone_size: many
cdr3_nt: TGTGCCAGCAGTTACTCGCTAGCTAGCCACGAGCAGTACTTC
cdr3_aa: CASSYSLASHEQYF

v_call: TRBV10-3
j_call: TRBJ2-5
d_call: -
clone_size: few
cdr3_nt: TGTGCCATCAGAGAGGGCATGACCCAAGAGACCCAGTACTTC
cdr3_aa: CAIREGMTQETQYF

v_call: TRBV20-1
j_call: TRBJ2-7
d_call: -
clone_size: few
cdr3_nt: TGCAGCGTGAAAGCGCAAAGCTCCTACGAGCAGTACTTC
cdr3_aa: CSVKAQSSYEQYF

v_call: TRBV28
j_call: TRBJ2-5
d_call: -
clone_size: few
cdr3_nt: TGTGCCAGCAGTCAATACGGACAGAGCTCGGGACTACCACAAGAGACCCAGTACTTC
cdr3_aa: CASSQYGQSSGLPQETQYF